These 8 T cell receptor beta chains were all obtained from the same sample, sequenced in a study of CD8+ T cells in alopecia areata. Once RNA had been extracted, it was reverse transcribed into cDNA to act as the sequencing template. The method was immunoSEQ multiplex PCR; TCRdb's version includes in-frame clones alone and lacks a portion of them. This table has about 150,000 clones, about 87% appearing once. This material consisted of CD8+ T cells sorted from blood, taken at week 0. The source is a human donor with alopecia areata.

The chain has TRBV7-8 and TRBJ2-6; unclear D gene. V was cut by 1 base and J by 4 bases, with 11 bases left in between. CDR1 and CDR2 from the germline V gene are SGHVS and FQNEAQ. The CDR3 loop spans 16 amino acids. CDR3 loop: CASSLGVFAGANVLTF. For the CDR3, the DNA is TGTGCCAGCAGCTTAGGGGTTTTCGCGGGGGCCAACGTCCTGACTTTC.

The gene calls are TRBV29-1 and TRBJ2-1; TRBD1 or TRBD2 may be the D gene (7 bases each). The CDR3 has 13 amino acids. V dropped 7 bases and J dropped 5 bases, with 15 bases sitting between them. Germline CDR1 reads SQVTM; CDR2 reads ANQGSEA. CDR3 in DNA: TGCAGCGCCCACAGGGGAGGGAACAATGAGCAGTTCTTC. Translated, it gives CSAHRGGNNEQFF.

This CDR3 is CASSAGSYEQYF. Written as DNA, the CDR3 is TGTGCCAGCAGTGCAGGCTCCTACGAGCAGTACTTC. This rearrangement joins TRBV6-5 to TRBJ2-7; D ambiguous. The CDR3 covers 12 residues. Germline lookup yields CDR1 MNHEY and CDR2 SVGAGI. Trimming pared 5 bases from V and 0 bases from J, leaving 5 bases between.

The V gene is TRBV5-6, the J gene TRBJ1-1; no clear D. Germline CDR1 SGHDT, CDR2 YYEEEE. Trimming removed 1 base at V and 5 bases at J, with 6 bases between. The CDR3 has 12 amino acids. Written as DNA, the CDR3 is TGTGCCAGCAGCTTGCCGGGGACTGAAGCTTTCTTT. Its protein is CASSLPGTEAFF.

The genes are TRBV27 and TRBJ2-1, with D perhaps matching TRBD1 (6 bases). CDR1 is MNHEY, CDR2 SMNVEV, per germline (reference sequence). V dropped 2 bases and J dropped 7 bases, with 9 bases sitting between them. This CDR3 has 13 amino acids. The CDR3 region is CASSLDRGNEQFF. Here the CDR3 DNA reads TGTGCCAGCAGTTTAGATAGGGGGAATGAGCAGTTCTTC.

This chain links TRBV27 with TRBJ2-1; TRBD2 matches at 9 bases. Per germline, CDR1 MNHEY and CDR2 SMNVEV (reference sequence). V lost 2 bases, J lost 7 bases, and 6 bases stayed unmatched. The CDR3 runs to 15 residues. CDR3 nucleotide sequence: TGTGCCAGCAGTTTAAGGCGGGAGGGCCTAAATGAGCAGTTCTTC. Translation gives CASSLRREGLNEQFF.

The chain carries TRBV7-6 and TRBJ2-7; TRBD2 might be the D (6 bases). The CDR3 covers 14 residues. Trimming pared 3 bases from V and 3 bases from J, leaving 12 bases between. The germline gives CDR1 SGHVS, CDR2 FNYEAQ. As DNA, the CDR3 is TGTGCCAGCAGCTTCGGGTCGGGAGACTACGAGCAGTACTTC. This sequence encodes CASSFGSGDYEQYF. The full variable domain, rest sourced from reference TRBV7-6 and TRBJ2-7, is GAGVSQSPRYKVTKRGQDVALRCDPISGHVSLYWYRQALGQGPEFLTYFNYEAQQDKSGLPNDRFSAERPEGSISTLTIQRTEQRDSAMYRCASSFGSGDYEQYFGPGTRLTVT.

V and J are TRBV6-5 and TRBJ2-1, with D unclear. Trimming removed 2 bases from V and 10 bases from J, with 15 bases in between. The CDR3 contains 14 residues. The germline CDR1 and CDR2 sequences are MNHEY and SVGAGI. CDR3 amino acids: CASSYGLEIGEQFF. The CDR3 DNA sequence: TGTGCCAGCAGTTACGGGCTAGAGATTGGGGAGCAGTTCTTC.